The 18 T cell receptor beta chains in this list originate from one sample, sequenced in a study of blood T cell repertoires in COVID-19 (TCRdb year 2020). Library preparation was by the immunoSEQ multiplex PCR assay. TCRdb provides this immuneACCESS table in a form limited to in-frame rearrangements. Some clones are lacking; in checked studies, under half of them reflect an unresolved V gene, and why the rest are absent is not known. Recorded for this sample are a few hundred thousand clones; more than 65% of them occurred a single time. 3.1% of the sample belongs to the ten largest clones. The sample consisted of peripheral blood. The receptors derive from a woman aged 18-29 years with acute or convalescent COVID-19.

V gene TRBV7-3 combines with J gene TRBJ2-5; possibly TRBD2 for D (6 bases). This CDR3 is 14 amino acids long. V was pared by 5 bases and J by 4 bases, with 14 bases between. Per the germline V gene, CDR1 is SGHTA and CDR2 is FQGTGA. The CDR3 protein is CASSPRGIGETQYF. CDR3 DNA: TGTGCCAGCAGCCCCCGGGGGATCGGAGAGACCCAGTACTTC.

This clone has just one count. The V gene is TRBV5-6, the J gene TRBJ2-7; TRBD1 is a possible D gene (5 bases). The CDR3 loop spans 13 amino acids. V lost 0 bases and J lost 6, with 10 bases in between. Germline V lookup: CDR1 SGHDT, CDR2 YYEEEE. CDR3 residues: CASSLGRVGEQYF. The CDR3 coding sequence is TGTGCCAGCAGCTTGGGCAGGGTAGGCGAGCAGTACTTC. Together with reference TRBV5-6 and TRBJ2-7, the CDR3 gives the full variable domain: DAGVTQSPTHLIKTRGQQVTLRCSPKSGHDTVSWYQQALGQGPQFIFQYYEEEERQRGNFPDRFSGHQFPNYSSELNVNALLLGDSALYLCASSLGRVGEQYFGPGTRLTVT.

The rearrangement joins TRBV11-2 to TRBJ2-2, with 7 bases identical to TRBD2. Trimming cost V 4 bases and J 0 bases; bases outside gene matches: 8. The germline gives CDR1 SGHAT, CDR2 FQNNGV. This CDR3 region has 17 residues. CDR3 in amino acids: CASSSNRGSTNTGELFF. CDR3 sequence (DNA): TGTGCCAGCAGCTCAAACCGCGGGAGTACGAACACCGGGGAGCTGTTTTTT.

The chain links TRBV4-3 to TRBJ1-6; no definite D call. This CDR3 is built from 16 residues. V was shortened by 0 bases and J by 6 bases, with 12 bases between the two germline ends. CDR1 is LGHNA and CDR2 is YSLEER in the germline V gene. The CDR3 DNA follows: TGCGCCAGCAGCCAAGAAACCCCACAGACTAATTCACCCCTCCACTTT. Translating gives CASSQETPQTNSPLHF.

This chain uses TRBV13 with TRBJ2-3, with 7 positions matching TRBD2. V shed 1 base and J 2 bases; nucleotides not matched to a gene: 9. The V gene's germline CDR1 is PRHDT and CDR2 FYEKMQ (reference sequence). The CDR3 runs to 17 residues. The CDR3 is CASSLVRSGGATDTQYF. CDR3 DNA sequence: TGTGCCAGCAGCTTAGTTCGGTCGGGGGGAGCCACAGATACGCAGTATTTT.

The rearrangement links TRBV19 to TRBJ1-4; 7 bases match TRBD1. The CDR3 totals 14 residues. The trim removed 10 bases at V and 1 base at J, leaving 6 bases unmatched. The germline gives CDR1 LNHDA, CDR2 SQIVND (reference sequence). Here the CDR3 DNA reads TGTGCCACCAAACGGGACAGAACTAATGAAAAACTGTTTTTT. Translation: CATKRDRTNEKLFF. Full variable domain (outside the CDR3, taken from reference TRBV19 and TRBJ1-4): DGGITQSPKYLFRKEGQNVTLSCEQNLNHDAMYWYRQDPGQGLRLIYYSQIVNDFQKGDIAEGYSVSREKKESFPLTVTSAQKNPTAFYLCATKRDRTNEKLFFGSGTQLSVL.

This clone was counted between two and nine times. The rearrangement links TRBV4-3 to TRBJ1-3; TRBD1 matches 7 bases. CDR3 length: 18 residues. Losses at the gene ends were 0 bases for V and 0 bases for J; bases not matched to a gene: 8. Germline V gene data show CDR1 as LGHNA and CDR2 as YSLEER. The CDR3 DNA sequence: TGCGCCAGCAGCCAAGACCCGACAGGGACTGTCTCTGGAAACACCATATATTTT. It encodes CASSQDPTGTVSGNTIYF.

This clone has ten or more counts. This chain joins TRBV6-5 and TRBJ1-6; D gene ambiguous. This CDR3 is built from 16 residues. CDR1 MNHEY and CDR2 SVGAGI come from the germline V gene. The V end was cut by 4 bases, the J end by 1 base, with 11 bases between. Here the CDR3 DNA reads TGTGCCAGCAGTTCACCGGAGGAGTCCTATAATTCACCCCTCCACTTT. Amino acids: CASSSPEESYNSPLHF.

The chain recombines TRBV4-3 with TRBJ2-1; no reliable D call. The ends were cut back, 1 base at V and 9 bases at J, with 10 bases in the middle. Germline CDR1 is LGHNA and CDR2 is YSLEER. The CDR3 consists of 13 residues. This CDR3 is CASSQVVNSEQFF. The CDR3 DNA is TGCGCCAGCAGCCAAGTAGTGAACAGTGAGCAGTTCTTC.

V usage is TRBV9 and J usage is TRBJ1-1; 9 bases fit TRBD1. V was pared by 2 bases and J by 9 bases, with 8 bases of the junction left unmatched. The germline gives CDR1 SGDLS, CDR2 YYNGEE. CDR3 length: 14 residues. As DNA, the CDR3 is TGTGCCAGCAGCGTGGCCGGGACAGGGTGGCAAGCTTTCTTT. Translation gives CASSVAGTGWQAFF.

The chain employs TRBV19 and TRBJ2-1; TRBD2 matches at 9 bases. V was clipped by 3 bases and J by 5 bases; unmatched bases: 5. Germline V gene data show CDR1 as LNHDA and CDR2 as SQIVND (reference sequence). The CDR3 length is 15 residues. The CDR3 bases are TGTGCCAGTAGTATTCGGGCGGGAGGGCACAATGAGCAGTTCTTC. This codes for CASSIRAGGHNEQFF.

This chain uses TRBV5-1 with TRBJ1-1, with D tentatively TRBD1 (5 bases). CDR3 length: 11 amino acids. V dropped 6 bases and J dropped 6 bases, with 9 bases sitting between them. The germline V gene has CDR1 SGHRS and CDR2 YFSETQ. As DNA, the CDR3 is TGCGCCAGCAACTCGGGGGCTGAAGCTTTCTTT. Amino acid sequence: CASNSGAEAFF. The variable domain in full, with the rest retrieved from reference TRBV5-1 and TRBJ1-1, is KAGVTQTPRYLIKTRGQQVTLSCSPISGHRSVSWYQQTPGQGLQFLFEYFSETQRNKGNFPGRFSGRQFSNSRSEMNVSTLELGDSALYLCASNSGAEAFFGQGTRLTVV.

The V and J genes are TRBV5-4 and TRBJ2-6; D may be TRBD1 (5 bases). The CDR3 runs 19 residues. Germline CDR1 is SGHNT and CDR2 is YYREEE (reference sequence). Trimming removed 6 bases at V and 0 bases at J, with 22 bases between. The CDR3 region is CASTPGLRQSSSGANVLTF. Here the CDR3 DNA reads TGTGCCAGCACCCCTGGGTTAAGACAGTCGAGCTCTGGGGCCAACGTCCTGACTTTC.

Comments on this clone: This sample includes further DNA sequences coding for the same CDR3. The chain combines TRBV5-1 with TRBJ2-7, with D possibly matching TRBD1 (5 bases). CDR1 is SGHRS, CDR2 YFSETQ, per germline. The CDR3 covers 12 residues. Trimming removed 4 bases at V and 6 bases at J, with 11 bases between. CDR3 residues: CASSLGQGEQYF. The DNA of the CDR3 is TGCGCCAGCAGCCTAGGACAAGGCGAGCAGTACTTC.

The chain is built from TRBV28 and TRBJ2-1, with TRBD2 matching 13 bases. Unmatched junction bases numbered 9, after V lost 5 bases and J lost 8 bases. Germline lookup yields CDR1 MDHEN and CDR2 SYDVKM. The CDR3 loop spans 16 amino acids. The CDR3 nucleotides are TGTGCCAGCAGTCCTTGGACTAGCGGGAGTGTATATGAGCAGTTCTTC. Translation gives CASSPWTSGSVYEQFF.

Worth noting for this clone: The junction differs from germline at one of its ends, possibly a read error. This rearrangement joins TRBV2 to TRBJ1-2, with unresolved D. CDR3 length: 15 residues. The germline CDR1 and CDR2 sequences are SNHLY and FYNNEI. The CDR3 DNA sequence: TGTGCCAGCAGCGAAGAACAGTCTCCTAACTATGGCTACACCTTC. This translates into CASSEEQSPNYGYTF.

This chain uses TRBV7-8 with TRBJ2-1; 7 bases are shared with TRBD2. The CDR3 has 14 residues. Per the germline V gene, CDR1 is SGHVS and CDR2 is FQNEAQ. Trimming took 1 base from V and 9 from J; bases not matched to a gene: 6. CDR3 protein: CASSLGAGRGEQFF. CDR3 coding DNA: TGTGCCAGCAGCTTAGGGGCAGGGAGGGGTGAGCAGTTCTTC.

The CDR3 here is CAISPGTDTQYF. CDR3 sequence (DNA): TGTGCCATCTCCCCCGGCACAGATACGCAGTATTTT. The chain joins TRBV10-3 to TRBJ2-3; unclear D gene. V was trimmed by 8 bases and J by 1 base, leaving 7 bases between them. The CDR3 covers 12 residues. CDR1 and CDR2 (germline): ENHRY, SYGVKD.